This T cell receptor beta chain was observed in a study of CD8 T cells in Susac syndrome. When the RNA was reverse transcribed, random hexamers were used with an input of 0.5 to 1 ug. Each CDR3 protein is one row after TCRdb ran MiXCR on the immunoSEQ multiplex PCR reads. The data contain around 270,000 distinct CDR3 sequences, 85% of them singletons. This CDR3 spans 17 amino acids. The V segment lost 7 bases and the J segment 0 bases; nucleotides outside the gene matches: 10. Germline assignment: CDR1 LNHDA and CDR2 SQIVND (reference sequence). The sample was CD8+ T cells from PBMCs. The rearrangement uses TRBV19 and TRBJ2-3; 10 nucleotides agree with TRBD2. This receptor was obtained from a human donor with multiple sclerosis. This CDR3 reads CASTLASGSLSTDTQYF. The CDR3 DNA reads TGTGCCAGTACATTGGCTAGCGGGAGTCTCAGCACAGATACGCAGTATTTT.